The 22 T cell receptor beta chains reported below all come from one sample, sequenced in a study of blood T cell repertoires in COVID-19. Using immunoSEQ multiplex PCR, the repertoire was profiled, and TCRdb retains in-frame clones only, with some absent. The sample shows some 49,000 clones, more than 75% of them seen only once. The sample consisted of peripheral blood. Source of these receptors: a man in his 70s with active COVID-19.

This clone was seen a single time. V is TRBV13 and J is TRBJ2-1; 8 bases line up with TRBD2. The CDR3 consists of 18 residues. Germline V CDR1 and CDR2: PRHDT, FYEKMQ (reference sequence). V lost 8 bases, J lost 0 bases, and 15 bases stayed unmatched. CDR3 sequence reads: CASVGPGGGRFSYNEQFF. CDR3 bases: TGTGCCAGCGTGGGCCCGGGTGGCGGGAGGTTCTCCTACAATGAGCAGTTCTTC.

This chain joins TRBV6-5 and TRBJ2-7, with a weak D call TRBD2 (5 bases). There are 14 residues in the CDR3. V dropped 8 bases and J dropped 3 bases, with 17 bases sitting between them. Germline CDR1 and CDR2: MNHEY and SVGAGI. Here the CDR3 DNA reads TGTGCCAGCGTAAAGTGGACTCCCTTCTACGAGCAGTACTTC. This translates into CASVKWTPFYEQYF.

This chain connects TRBV2 to TRBJ2-7; 9 bases match TRBD1. J lost 1 base, V lost 8 bases, and 12 bases had no gene match. This CDR3 is 16 amino acids long. CDR1 SNHLY and CDR2 FYNNEI come from the germline V gene. CDR3: CASSGPWTGVSYEQYF. CDR3 DNA sequence: TGTGCCAGCTCCGGCCCATGGACAGGGGTTTCCTACGAGCAGTACTTC.

The chain recombines TRBV5-1 with TRBJ1-2; a possible D gene is TRBD1 (6 bases). There are 13 residues in the CDR3. Trimming left V 5 bases short and J 2 bases short, with 10 bases between. CDR1 is SGHRS and CDR2 is YFSETQ in the germline V gene. CDR3 region: CASREGGNYGYTF. CDR3 coding DNA: TGCGCCAGCAGGGAAGGGGGAAACTATGGCTACACCTTC.

The chain links TRBV5-5 to TRBJ2-3, with a possible D match to TRBD1 (6 bases). V lost 4 bases and J 1 base, leaving 10 bases between the germline ends. CDR3 length equals 14 residues. Germline CDR1 is SGHKS and CDR2 is YYEKEE (reference sequence). The CDR3 reads CASSRRTGTDTQYF. CDR3 coding DNA: TGTGCCAGCAGCCGTAGGACAGGCACAGATACGCAGTATTTT.

The chain uses TRBV11-2 and TRBJ1-1, with D uncertain. V lost 5 bases to trimming and J lost 1 base, with 2 bases between them. CDR3 size: 11 residues. Per germline, CDR1 SGHAT and CDR2 FQNNGV. This CDR3 is CASSRNTEAFF. In DNA, the CDR3 is TGTGCCAGCAGCCGGAACACTGAAGCTTTCTTT.

The chain links TRBV28 to TRBJ1-2; no firm D call. V was clipped by 8 bases and J by 4 bases, with 20 bases between them. The CDR3 is 15 amino acids. Germline lookup yields CDR1 MDHEN and CDR2 SYDVKM. The CDR3 here is CASFLTSGRAYGYTF. The CDR3 DNA follows: TGTGCCAGCTTTTTGACAAGTGGGCGCGCCTATGGCTACACCTTC.

This chain connects TRBV7-2 to TRBJ1-2, with TRBD1 identical over 9 bases. The germline V gene encodes CDR1 SGHTA and CDR2 FQGNSA. The CDR3 runs to 16 residues. J lost 1 base, V lost 4 bases, and 7 bases had no gene match. CDR3: CASSSGTGKNNYGYTF. CDR3 DNA: TGTGCCAGCAGCTCGGGGACAGGGAAAAATAACTATGGCTACACCTTC.

The chain carries TRBV7-2 and TRBJ2-7; a weak D match, TRBD2 (5 bases). The CDR3 contains 19 residues. Trimming removed 2 bases at V and 0 bases at J, with 23 bases between. CDR1 is SGHTA, CDR2 FQGNSA, per germline. CDR3 loop: CASSLNPTLRLPSSYEQYF. The CDR3 nucleotides are TGTGCCAGCAGCTTAAACCCTACACTCAGACTACCGAGCTCCTACGAGCAGTACTTC.

The genes are TRBV23-1 and TRBJ2-4, with D maybe TRBD1 (6 bases). TRBV23-1 is sorted into the ORF group, with uncertain function. Trimming shortened V by 3 bases and J by 0 bases, and 15 bases separated the two germline ends. The CDR3 totals 17 residues. The CDR3 reads CASSHLGQSRAKNIQYF. CDR3 nucleotide sequence: TGCGCCAGCAGTCACCTCGGACAGTCCAGAGCCAAAAACATTCAGTACTTC.

This rearrangement joins TRBV19 to TRBJ2-1; D is uncertain. CDR3 length equals 13 residues. CDR1 LNHDA and CDR2 SQIVND come from the germline V gene (reference sequence). The V gene lost 0 bases and the J gene lost 2 bases, with 2 bases spanning the gap. The CDR3, as DNA: TGTGCCAGTAGTATAGATACCTACAATGAGCAGTTCTTC. Translated, it gives CASSIDTYNEQFF.

The chain is built from TRBV28 and TRBJ1-2, with D unresolved. Trimming stripped 3 bases from V and 1 base from J, with 15 bases between. The germline gives CDR1 MDHEN, CDR2 SYDVKM. CDR3 length equals 16 residues. The CDR3 DNA follows: TGTGCCAGCAGTTTGGACGTCCGGGGTGTTAACTATGGCTACACCTTC. This gives the protein CASSLDVRGVNYGYTF.

The chain uses TRBV5-3 and TRBJ1-5; weak D call: TRBD1 (5 bases). TRBV5-3 is an ORF for which the function is uncertain. V dropped 5 bases and J dropped 6 bases, with 12 bases sitting between them. This CDR3 region has 13 residues. The CDR3 DNA sequence: TGTGCCAGAAGAACAGGAGGGCGTCAGCCCCAGCATTTT. This codes for CARRTGGRQPQHF.

V and J are TRBV20-1 and TRBJ2-1, with 12 positions matching TRBD2. Trimming removed 3 bases from V and 6 bases from J; junction bases left unmatched: 6. Per the germline V gene, CDR1 is DFQATT and CDR2 is SNEGSKA (reference sequence). This CDR3 has 15 residues. The CDR3 region is CSASSASGGANEQFF. For the CDR3, the DNA is TGCAGTGCTAGTTCAGCTAGCGGGGGGGCCAATGAGCAGTTCTTC.

The chain couples TRBV28 to TRBJ2-5, with a tentative D call TRBD1 (6 bases). Germline V gene sequence: CDR1 MDHEN, CDR2 SYDVKM. CDR3 length equals 15 residues. The germline V and J ends were trimmed by 6 bases and 1 base, with 15 bases remaining between them. The CDR3, as DNA: TGTGCCAGCAGGGGCACCACAGGGTTCCAAGAGACCCAGTACTTC. As protein: CASRGTTGFQETQYF.

The chain uses TRBV6-2 or TRBV6-3 and TRBJ2-3, with 7 bases lining up with TRBD2. CDR1 and CDR2 from the germline V gene are MNHEY and SVGEGT. The junction had 3 bases not matched to a gene; V was cut back by 2 bases and J by 1 base. CDR3 length: 15 residues. The CDR3 sequence: CASSYPRGGTDTQYF. CDR3 coding DNA: TGTGCCAGCAGTTACCCCCGGGGGGGCACAGATACGCAGTATTTT.

The CDR3 nucleotides read TGTGCCAGTAGTGCTTCTACGGGTGGTTACAATCAGCCCCAGCATTTT. It specifies CASSASTGGYNQPQHF. The chain is built from TRBV19 and TRBJ1-5; no reliable D call. The V gene's germline CDR1 is LNHDA and CDR2 SQIVND (reference sequence). This CDR3 contains 16 residues. V lost 5 bases and J 3 bases, leaving 17 bases between the germline ends.

The V gene is TRBV10-1, the J gene TRBJ1-1; D is possibly TRBD1 (5 bases). Germline V gene lookup returns CDR1 WNHNN and CDR2 SYGVQD (reference sequence). The CDR3 is 14 residues long. The V and J ends lost 4 bases and 0 bases respectively, with 9 bases between them. CDR3 bases: TGCGCCAGCAGTGGTAGACAGATGAACACTGAAGCTTTCTTT. Translation gives CASSGRQMNTEAFF.

The V gene is TRBV6-1, the J gene TRBJ2-3; the D gene is possibly TRBD1 (5 bases). This CDR3 is built from 18 residues. The germline V and J ends were trimmed by 4 bases and 2 bases, with 22 bases remaining between them. Germline V lookup: CDR1 MNHNS, CDR2 SASEGT. The CDR3 DNA reads TGTGCCAGCAGTGCCTCGAATCTGGGGCCCTATTCCACAGATACGCAGTATTTT. Encoded protein: CASSASNLGPYSTDTQYF.

V gene TRBV4-2 combines with J gene TRBJ2-1; D is uncertain. The CDR3 runs to 15 residues. V was pared by 1 base and J by 4 bases, with 11 bases between. The germline CDR1 and CDR2 sequences are LGHNA and YNFKEQ. In DNA form, the CDR3 reads TGTGCCAGCAGCCAAGTAGAACGTCCATACAATGAGCAGTTCTTC. Protein sequence: CASSQVERPYNEQFF.

This chain joins TRBV27 and TRBJ2-3; 10 bases are shared with TRBD2. There are 16 residues in the CDR3. Germline V gene sequence: CDR1 MNHEY, CDR2 SMNVEV (reference sequence). V trimming: 3 bases; J trimming: 3 bases; junction bases outside the gene matches: 6. CDR3 protein: CASSFLAGGGTDTQYF. CDR3 DNA: TGTGCCAGCAGTTTTTTAGCGGGAGGTGGTACAGATACGCAGTATTTT.

This chain links TRBV5-1 with TRBJ2-7, with TRBD2 identical over 14 bases. The CDR3 sequence is 14 residues long. Trimming took 4 bases from V and 5 from J; bases not matched to a gene: 2. Germline V gives CDR1 SGHRS, CDR2 YFSETQ. The CDR3 region has the DNA TGCGCCAGCAGCCCGGGACTAGCGGGAGACGAGCAGTACTTC. Translated, it gives CASSPGLAGDEQYF.